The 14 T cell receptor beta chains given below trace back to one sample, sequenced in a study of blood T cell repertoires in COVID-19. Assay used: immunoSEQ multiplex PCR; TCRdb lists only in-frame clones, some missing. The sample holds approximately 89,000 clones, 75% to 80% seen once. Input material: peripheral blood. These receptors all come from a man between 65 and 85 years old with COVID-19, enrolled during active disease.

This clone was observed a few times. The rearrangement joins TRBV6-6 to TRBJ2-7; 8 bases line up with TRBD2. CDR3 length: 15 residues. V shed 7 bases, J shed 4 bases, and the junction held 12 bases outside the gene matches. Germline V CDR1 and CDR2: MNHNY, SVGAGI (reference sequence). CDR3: CASTPRAGGVYEQYF. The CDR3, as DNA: TGTGCCAGCACCCCGAGGGCGGGAGGTGTATACGAGCAGTACTTC.

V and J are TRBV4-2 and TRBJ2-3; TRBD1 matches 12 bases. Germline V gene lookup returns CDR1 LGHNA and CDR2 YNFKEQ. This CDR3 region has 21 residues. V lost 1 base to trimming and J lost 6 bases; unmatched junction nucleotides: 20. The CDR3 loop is CASSQALGQGASSGTGDTQYF. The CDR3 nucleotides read TGTGCCAGCAGCCAAGCGTTGGGACAGGGGGCCTCTAGCGGCACGGGGGATACGCAGTATTTT.

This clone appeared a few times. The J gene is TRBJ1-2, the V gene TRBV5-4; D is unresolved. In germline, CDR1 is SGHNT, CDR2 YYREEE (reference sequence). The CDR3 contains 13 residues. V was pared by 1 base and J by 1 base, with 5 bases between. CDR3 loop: CASSLQFNYGYTF. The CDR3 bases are TGTGCCAGCAGCTTGCAATTTAACTATGGCTACACCTTC. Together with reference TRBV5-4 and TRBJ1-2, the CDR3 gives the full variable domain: ETGVTQSPTHLIKTRGQQVTLRCSSQSGHNTVSWYQQALGQGPQFIFQYYREEENGRGNFPPRFSGLQFPNYSSELNVNALELDDSALYLCASSLQFNYGYTFGSGTRLTVV.

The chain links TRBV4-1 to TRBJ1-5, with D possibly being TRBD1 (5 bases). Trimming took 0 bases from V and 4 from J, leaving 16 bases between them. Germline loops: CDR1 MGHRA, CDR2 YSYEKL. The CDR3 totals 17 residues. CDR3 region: CASSQDLLGAGNQPQHF. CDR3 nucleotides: TGCGCCAGCAGCCAAGATCTACTTGGGGCAGGAAATCAGCCCCAGCATTTT.

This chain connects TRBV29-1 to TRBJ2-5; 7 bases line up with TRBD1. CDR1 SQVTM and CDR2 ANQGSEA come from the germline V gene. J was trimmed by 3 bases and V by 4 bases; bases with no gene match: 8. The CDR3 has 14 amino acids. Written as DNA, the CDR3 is TGCAGCGTTGTCCGAGGGACAGCGAAAGAGACCCAGTACTTC. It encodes CSVVRGTAKETQYF.

DNA of the CDR3: TGTGCCAGTAGTACCCTCTATCATCGAATGGGGCGCATGTACACCGGGGAGCTGTTTTTT. Protein sequence: CASSTLYHRMGRMYTGELFF. The chain joins TRBV19 to TRBJ2-2; TRBD1 is a possible D gene (5 bases). Trimming removed 4 bases at V and 3 bases at J, with 27 bases between. The germline gives CDR1 LNHDA, CDR2 SQIVND (reference sequence). This CDR3 is 20 amino acids long.

CDR3 sequence (DNA): TGTGCCAGCAGCTTAATGGACACCTACAATGAGCAGTTCTTC. This translates into CASSLMDTYNEQFF. The V and J genes are TRBV7-9 and TRBJ2-1; D might be TRBD1 (5 bases). In germline, CDR1 is SEHNR, CDR2 FQNEAQ (reference sequence). The CDR3 is 14 amino acids. V gave up 2 bases and J gave up 2 bases, with 7 bases separating them. Looking up the rest from reference TRBV7-9 and TRBJ2-1 gives the full variable domain: DTGVSQNPRHKITKRGQNVTFRCDPISEHNRLYWYRQTLGQGPEFLTYFQNEAQLEKSRLLSDRFSAERPKGSFSTLEIQRTEQGDSAMYLCASSLMDTYNEQFFGPGTRLTVL.

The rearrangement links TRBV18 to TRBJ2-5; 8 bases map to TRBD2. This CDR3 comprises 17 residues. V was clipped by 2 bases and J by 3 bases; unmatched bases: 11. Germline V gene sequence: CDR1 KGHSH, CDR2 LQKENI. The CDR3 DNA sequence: TGTGCCAGCTCACCATTTGGGGCGGGAGGACGAAAAGAGACCCAGTACTTC. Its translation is CASSPFGAGGRKETQYF.

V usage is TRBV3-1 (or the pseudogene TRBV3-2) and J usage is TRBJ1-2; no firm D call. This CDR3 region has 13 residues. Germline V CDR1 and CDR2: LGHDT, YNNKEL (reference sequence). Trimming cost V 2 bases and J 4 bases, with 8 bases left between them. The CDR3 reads CASSQLGSYGYTF. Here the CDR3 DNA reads TGTGCCAGCAGCCAACTGGGGAGCTATGGCTACACCTTC.

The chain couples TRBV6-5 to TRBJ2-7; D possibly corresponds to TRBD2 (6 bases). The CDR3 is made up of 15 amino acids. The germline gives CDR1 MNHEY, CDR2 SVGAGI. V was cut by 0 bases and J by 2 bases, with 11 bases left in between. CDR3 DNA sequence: TGTGCCAGCAGTTACTCTGCGACTAGAGCCTACGAGCAGTACTTC. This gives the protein CASSYSATRAYEQYF.

CDR3: CASTTLQGSDTQYF. DNA of the CDR3: TGCGCCAGCACTACGTTACAGGGTTCAGATACGCAGTATTTT. The chain joins TRBV5-1 to TRBJ2-3; weak D call: TRBD1 (6 bases). The CDR3 spans 14 residues. Looked up from germline, CDR1 is SGHRS and CDR2 is YFSETQ. The V and J ends lost 6 bases and 4 bases respectively, with 15 bases between them.

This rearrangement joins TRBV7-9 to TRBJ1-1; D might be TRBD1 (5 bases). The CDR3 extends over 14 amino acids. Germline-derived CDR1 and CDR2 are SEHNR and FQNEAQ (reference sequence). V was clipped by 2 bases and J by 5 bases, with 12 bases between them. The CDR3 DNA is TGTGCCAGCAGCTTACTCGGAAAGGGGACTGAAGCTTTCTTT. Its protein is CASSLLGKGTEAFF.

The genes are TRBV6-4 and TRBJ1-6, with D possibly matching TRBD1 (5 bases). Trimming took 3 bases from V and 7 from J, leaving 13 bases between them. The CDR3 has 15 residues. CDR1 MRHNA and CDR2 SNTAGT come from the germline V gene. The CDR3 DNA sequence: TGTGCCAGCAGTGAATTCGGGGGGAACAATTCACCCCTCCACTTT. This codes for CASSEFGGNNSPLHF.

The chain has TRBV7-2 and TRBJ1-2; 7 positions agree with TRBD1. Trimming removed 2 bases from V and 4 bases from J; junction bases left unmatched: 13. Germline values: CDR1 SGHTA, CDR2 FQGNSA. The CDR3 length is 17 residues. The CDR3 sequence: CASSLKSPGGAGYGYTF. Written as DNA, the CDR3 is TGTGCCAGCAGCTTAAAATCGCCAGGGGGAGCAGGCTATGGCTACACCTTC. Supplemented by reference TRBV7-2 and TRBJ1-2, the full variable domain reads GAGVSQSPSNKVTEKGKDVELRCDPISGHTALYWYRQSLGQGLEFLIYFQGNSAPDKSGLPSDRFSAERTGGSVSTLTIQRTQQEDSAVYLCASSLKSPGGAGYGYTFGSGTRLTVV.